This TCR beta chain derives from a study of T cells in Graves' hyperthyroidism and ophthalmopathy. Notes on the study in general: The model forecast ophthalmopathy, anticipating it by a median approximately 6 months before onset. Also found in blood were most expanded thyroid clonotypes above 0.001.

The table lists this clonotype with many counts. As yet, its antigen is unknown. Uncontrolled infection, other autoimmune disease, pregnancy or lactation barred patients from enrollment. The source material, RNA transcripts, was used to amplify TCR beta CDR3 regions. A set of HTBI primers served as the primers for a first-round RT-PCR of the TCR CDR3. TCRdb processed the multiplex PCR reads anew with MiXCR; each CDR3 protein has one entry. The table has about 520,000 distinct CDR3 sequences, less than 25% seen once. The TCR comes from a man aged 18 to 30 with Graves' hyperthyroidism. The material sequenced was blood.

The CDR3 DNA follows: TGCGCCAGCAGCCAAGCAACCGGGCGAGGCACTGAAGCTTTCTTT. Translated, it gives CASSQATGRGTEAFF. The V gene is TRBV4-1, the J gene TRBJ1-1; D call uncertain. Germline V gives CDR1 MGHRA, CDR2 YSYEKL. The CDR3 has 15 residues. V lost 1 base to trimming and J lost 4 bases, with 13 bases between them.